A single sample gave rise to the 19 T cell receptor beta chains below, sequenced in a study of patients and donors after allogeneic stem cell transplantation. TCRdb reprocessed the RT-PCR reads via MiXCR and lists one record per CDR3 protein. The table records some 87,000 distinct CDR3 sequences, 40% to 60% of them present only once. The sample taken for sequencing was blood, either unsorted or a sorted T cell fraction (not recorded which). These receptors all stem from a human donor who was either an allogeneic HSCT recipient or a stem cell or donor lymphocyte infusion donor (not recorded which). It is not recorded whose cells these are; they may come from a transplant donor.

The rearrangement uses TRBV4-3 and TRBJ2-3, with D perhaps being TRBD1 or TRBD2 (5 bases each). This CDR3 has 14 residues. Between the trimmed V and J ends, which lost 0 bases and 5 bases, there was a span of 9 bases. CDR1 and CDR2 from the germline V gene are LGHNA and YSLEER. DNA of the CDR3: TGCGCCAGCAGCCAAGATGCGAGGGGAGATACGCAGTATTTT. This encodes CASSQDARGDTQYF.

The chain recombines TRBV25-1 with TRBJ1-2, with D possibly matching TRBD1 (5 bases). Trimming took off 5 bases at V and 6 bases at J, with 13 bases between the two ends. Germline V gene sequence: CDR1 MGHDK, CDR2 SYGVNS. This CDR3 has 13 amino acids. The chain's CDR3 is CASSKSGTNGYTF. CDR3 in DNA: TGTGCCAGCAGTAAATCCGGGACTAATGGCTACACCTTC.

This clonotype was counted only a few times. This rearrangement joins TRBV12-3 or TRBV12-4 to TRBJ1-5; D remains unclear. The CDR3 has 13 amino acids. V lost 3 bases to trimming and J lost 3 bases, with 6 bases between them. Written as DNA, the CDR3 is TGTGCCAGCAGTTTGTTCTCCAATCAGCCCCAGCATTTT. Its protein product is CASSLFSNQPQHF.

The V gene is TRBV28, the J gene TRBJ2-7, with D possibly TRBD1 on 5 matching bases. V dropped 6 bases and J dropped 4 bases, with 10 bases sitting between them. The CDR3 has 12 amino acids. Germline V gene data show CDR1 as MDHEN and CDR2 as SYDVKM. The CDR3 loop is CASRAQGYEQYF. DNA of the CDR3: TGTGCCAGCAGGGCGCAGGGTTACGAGCAGTACTTC.

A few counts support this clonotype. The CDR3 region is CASSQDPQSAYEQYF. CDR3 DNA sequence: TGTGCCAGCAGCCAAGATCCACAATCCGCCTACGAGCAGTACTTC. J is TRBJ2-7 and V is TRBV4-2, with D unclear. V lost 0 bases and J lost 2, with 11 bases in between. This CDR3 is built from 15 residues. Germline V gene sequence: CDR1 LGHNA, CDR2 YNFKEQ.

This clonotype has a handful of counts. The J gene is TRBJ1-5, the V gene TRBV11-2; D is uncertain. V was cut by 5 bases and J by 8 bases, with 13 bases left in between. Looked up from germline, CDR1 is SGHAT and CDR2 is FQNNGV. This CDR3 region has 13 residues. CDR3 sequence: CASSPGRLEPQHF. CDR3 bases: TGTGCCAGCAGCCCCGGGAGGTTGGAGCCCCAGCATTTT.

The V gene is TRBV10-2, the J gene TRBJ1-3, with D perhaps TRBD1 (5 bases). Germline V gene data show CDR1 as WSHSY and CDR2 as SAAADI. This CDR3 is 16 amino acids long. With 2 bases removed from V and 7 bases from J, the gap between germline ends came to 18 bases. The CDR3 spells CASSERLQAPGNTIYF. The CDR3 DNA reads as TGCGCCAGCAGTGAGAGACTACAGGCTCCCGGGAACACCATATATTTT.

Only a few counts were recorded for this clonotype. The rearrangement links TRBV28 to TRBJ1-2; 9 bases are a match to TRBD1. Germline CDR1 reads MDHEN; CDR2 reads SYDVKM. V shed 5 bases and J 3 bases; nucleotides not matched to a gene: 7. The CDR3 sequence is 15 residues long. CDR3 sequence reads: CASSRRWTGDYGYTF. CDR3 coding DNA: TGTGCCAGCAGTCGGCGTTGGACAGGGGACTATGGCTACACCTTC.

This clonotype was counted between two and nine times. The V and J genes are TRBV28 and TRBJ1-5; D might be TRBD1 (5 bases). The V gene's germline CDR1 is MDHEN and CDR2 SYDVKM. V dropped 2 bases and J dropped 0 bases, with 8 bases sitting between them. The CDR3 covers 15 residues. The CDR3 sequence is CASSLRGVSNQPQHF. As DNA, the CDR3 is TGTGCCAGCAGTTTACGAGGGGTTAGCAATCAGCCCCAGCATTTT. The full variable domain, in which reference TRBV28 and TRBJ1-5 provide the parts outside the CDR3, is DVKVTQSSRYLVKRTGEKVFLECVQDMDHENMFWYRQDPGLGLRLIYFSYDVKMKEKGDIPEGYSVSREKKERFSLILESASTNQTSMYLCASSLRGVSNQPQHFGDGTRLSIL.

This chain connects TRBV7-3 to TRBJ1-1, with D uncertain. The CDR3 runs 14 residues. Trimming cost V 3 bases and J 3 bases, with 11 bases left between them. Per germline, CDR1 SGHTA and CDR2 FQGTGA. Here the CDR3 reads CASSFVGFDTEAFF. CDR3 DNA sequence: TGTGCCAGCAGCTTTGTAGGGTTTGACACTGAAGCTTTCTTT.

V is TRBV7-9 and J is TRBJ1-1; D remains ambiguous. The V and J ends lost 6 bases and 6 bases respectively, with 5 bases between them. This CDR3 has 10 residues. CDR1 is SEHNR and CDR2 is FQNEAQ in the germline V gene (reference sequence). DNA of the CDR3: TGTGCCAGCAGGAAGTCTGAAGCTTTCTTT. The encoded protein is CASRKSEAFF.

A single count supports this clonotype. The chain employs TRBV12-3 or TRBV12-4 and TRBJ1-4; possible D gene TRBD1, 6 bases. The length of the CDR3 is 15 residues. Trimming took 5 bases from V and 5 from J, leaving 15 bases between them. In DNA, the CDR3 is TGTGCCAGCAGTACCGAGGACAGAGAGAATGAAAAACTGTTTTTT. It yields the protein CASSTEDRENEKLFF.

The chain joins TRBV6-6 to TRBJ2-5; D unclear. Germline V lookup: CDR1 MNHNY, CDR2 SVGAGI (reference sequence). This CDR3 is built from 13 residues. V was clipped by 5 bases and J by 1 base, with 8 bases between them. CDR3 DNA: TGTGCCAGCAGTCCGACGGGCCAAGAGACCCAGTACTTC. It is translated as CASSPTGQETQYF.

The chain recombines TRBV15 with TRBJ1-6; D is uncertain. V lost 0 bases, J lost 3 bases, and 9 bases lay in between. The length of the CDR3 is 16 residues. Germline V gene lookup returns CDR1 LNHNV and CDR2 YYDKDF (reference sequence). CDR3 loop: CATSRDPAFYNSPLHF. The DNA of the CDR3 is TGTGCCACCAGCAGAGATCCAGCATTCTATAATTCACCCCTCCACTTT.

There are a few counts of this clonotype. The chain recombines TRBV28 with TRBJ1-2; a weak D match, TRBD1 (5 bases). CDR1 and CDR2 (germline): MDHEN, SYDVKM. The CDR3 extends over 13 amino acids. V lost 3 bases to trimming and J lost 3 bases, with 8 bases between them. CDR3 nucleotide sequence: TGTGCCAGCAGTTTGGGGGTGTACTATGGCTACACCTTC. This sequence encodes CASSLGVYYGYTF.

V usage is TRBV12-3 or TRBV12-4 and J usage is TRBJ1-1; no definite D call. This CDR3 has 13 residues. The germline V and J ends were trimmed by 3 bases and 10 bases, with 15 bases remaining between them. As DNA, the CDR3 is TGTGCCAGCAGTTTTTCCTTCCCCGGGTCAGCTTTCTTT. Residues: CASSFSFPGSAFF.

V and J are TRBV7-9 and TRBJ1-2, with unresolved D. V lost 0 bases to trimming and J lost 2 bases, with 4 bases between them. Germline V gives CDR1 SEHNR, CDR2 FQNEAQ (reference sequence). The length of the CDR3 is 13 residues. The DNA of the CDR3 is TGTGCCAGCAGCTTAGCTCCGAACTATGGCTACACCTTC. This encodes CASSLAPNYGYTF.

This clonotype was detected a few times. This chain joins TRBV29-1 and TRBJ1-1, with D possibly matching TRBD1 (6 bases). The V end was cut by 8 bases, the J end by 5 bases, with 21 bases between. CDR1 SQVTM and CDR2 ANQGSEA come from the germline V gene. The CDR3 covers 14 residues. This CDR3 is CSSEGHSIGTEAFF. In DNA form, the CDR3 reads TGCAGCTCGGAGGGACACTCAATAGGTACTGAAGCTTTCTTT.

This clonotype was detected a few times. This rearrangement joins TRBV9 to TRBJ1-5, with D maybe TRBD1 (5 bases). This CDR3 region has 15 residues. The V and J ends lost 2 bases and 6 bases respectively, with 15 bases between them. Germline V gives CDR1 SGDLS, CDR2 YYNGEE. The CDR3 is CASSVDGGVAQPQHF. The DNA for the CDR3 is TGTGCCAGCAGCGTCGACGGAGGGGTGGCTCAGCCCCAGCATTTT. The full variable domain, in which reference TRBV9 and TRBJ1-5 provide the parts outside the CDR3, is DSGVTQTPKHLITATGQRVTLRCSPRSGDLSVYWYQQSLDQGLQFLIQYYNGEERAKGNILERFSAQQFPDLHSELNLSSLELGDSALYFCASSVDGGVAQPQHFGDGTRLSIL.